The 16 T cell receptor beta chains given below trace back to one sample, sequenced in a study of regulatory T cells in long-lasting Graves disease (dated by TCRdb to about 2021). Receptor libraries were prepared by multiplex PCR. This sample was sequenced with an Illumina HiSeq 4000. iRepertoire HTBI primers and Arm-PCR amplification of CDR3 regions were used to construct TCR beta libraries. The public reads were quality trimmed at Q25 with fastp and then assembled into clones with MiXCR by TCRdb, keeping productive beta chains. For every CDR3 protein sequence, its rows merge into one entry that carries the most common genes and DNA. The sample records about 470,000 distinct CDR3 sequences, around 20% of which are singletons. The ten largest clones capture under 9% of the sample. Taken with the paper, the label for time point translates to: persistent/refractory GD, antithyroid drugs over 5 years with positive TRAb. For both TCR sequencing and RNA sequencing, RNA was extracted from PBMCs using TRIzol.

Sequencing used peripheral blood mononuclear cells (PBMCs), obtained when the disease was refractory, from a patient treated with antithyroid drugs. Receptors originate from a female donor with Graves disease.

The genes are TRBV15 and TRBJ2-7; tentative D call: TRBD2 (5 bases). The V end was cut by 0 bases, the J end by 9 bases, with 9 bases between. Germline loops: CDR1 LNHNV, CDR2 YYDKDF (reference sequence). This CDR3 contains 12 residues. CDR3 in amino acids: CATSRDERVQYF. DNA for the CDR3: TGTGCCACCAGCAGAGACGAGAGGGTGCAGTACTTC.

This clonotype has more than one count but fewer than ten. CDR3 protein: CASSDSWQPQHF. CDR3 nucleotide sequence: TGTGCCAGCAGTGATTCCTGGCAGCCCCAGCATTTT. This sequence joins TRBV6-1 and TRBJ1-5, with D hard to call. Trimming took 3 bases from V and 7 from J, leaving 7 bases between them. Per germline, CDR1 MNHNS and CDR2 SASEGT. The CDR3 totals 12 residues.

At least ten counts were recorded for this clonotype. In DNA, the CDR3 is TGCAGCGGACGGGACCTAAACCCGTGGGACATTCAGTACTTC. As protein: CSGRDLNPWDIQYF. The J gene is TRBJ2-4, the V gene TRBV29-1; D may match TRBD1 or TRBD2 (5 bases each). This CDR3 comprises 14 residues. V gave up 7 bases and J gave up 8 bases, with 21 bases separating them. Germline CDR1 is SQVTM and CDR2 is ANQGSEA.

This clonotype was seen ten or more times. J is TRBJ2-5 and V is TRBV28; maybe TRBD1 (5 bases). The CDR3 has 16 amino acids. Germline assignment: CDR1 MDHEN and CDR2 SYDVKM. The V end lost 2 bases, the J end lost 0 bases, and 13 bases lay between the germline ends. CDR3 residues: CASSLGAFRDQETQYF. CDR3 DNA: TGTGCCAGCAGTTTAGGGGCCTTCAGGGACCAAGAGACCCAGTACTTC.

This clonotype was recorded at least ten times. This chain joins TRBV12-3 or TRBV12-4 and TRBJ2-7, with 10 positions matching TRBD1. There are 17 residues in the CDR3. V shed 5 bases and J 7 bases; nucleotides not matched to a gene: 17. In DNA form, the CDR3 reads TGTGCCAGCAGTCTAGGAACAGGGACAGGGGCCACTCGTGAGCAGTACTTC. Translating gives CASSLGTGTGATREQYF.

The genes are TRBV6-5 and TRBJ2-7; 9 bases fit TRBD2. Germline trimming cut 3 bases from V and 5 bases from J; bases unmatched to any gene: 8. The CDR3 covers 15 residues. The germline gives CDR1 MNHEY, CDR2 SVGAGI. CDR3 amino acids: CASSYSASGKHEQYF. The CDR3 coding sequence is TGTGCCAGCAGTTATAGCGCTAGCGGGAAACACGAGCAGTACTTC.

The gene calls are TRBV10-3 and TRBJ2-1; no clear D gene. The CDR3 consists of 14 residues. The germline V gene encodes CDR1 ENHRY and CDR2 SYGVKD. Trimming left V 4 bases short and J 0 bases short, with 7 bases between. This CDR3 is CAISVASSYNEQFF. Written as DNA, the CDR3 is TGTGCCATCAGTGTAGCAAGCTCCTACAATGAGCAGTTCTTC.

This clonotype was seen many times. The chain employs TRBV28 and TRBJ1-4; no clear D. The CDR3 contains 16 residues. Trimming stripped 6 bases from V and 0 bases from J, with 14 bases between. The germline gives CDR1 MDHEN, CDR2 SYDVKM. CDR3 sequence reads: CASSPHQLTTNEKLFF. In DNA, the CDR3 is TGTGCCAGCAGCCCCCATCAACTGACAACTAATGAAAAACTGTTTTTT.

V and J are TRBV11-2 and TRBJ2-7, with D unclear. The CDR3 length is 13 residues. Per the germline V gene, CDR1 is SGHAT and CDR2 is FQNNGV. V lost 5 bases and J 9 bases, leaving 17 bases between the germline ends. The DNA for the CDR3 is TGTGCCAGCAGCATTCGGTTCTCGGGTGGGCAGTACTTC. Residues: CASSIRFSGGQYF.

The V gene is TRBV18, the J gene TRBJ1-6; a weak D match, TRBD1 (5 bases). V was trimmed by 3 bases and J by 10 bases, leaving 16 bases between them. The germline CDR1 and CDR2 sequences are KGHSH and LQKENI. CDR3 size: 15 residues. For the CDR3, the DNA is TGTGCCAGCTCACCGGAAAGGGGCGCAAGATCACCCCTCCACTTT. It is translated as CASSPERGARSPLHF. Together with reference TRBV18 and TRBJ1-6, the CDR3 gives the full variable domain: NAGVMQNPRHLVRRRGQEARLRCSPMKGHSHVYWYRQLPEEGLKFMVYLQKENIIDESGMPKERFSAEFPKEGPSILRIQQVVRGDSAAYFCASSPERGARSPLHFGNGTRLTVT.

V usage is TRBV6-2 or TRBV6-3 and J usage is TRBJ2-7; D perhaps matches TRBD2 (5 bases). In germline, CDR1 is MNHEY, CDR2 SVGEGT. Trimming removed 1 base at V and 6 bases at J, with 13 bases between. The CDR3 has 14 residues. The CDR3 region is CASSYLRSGTEQYF. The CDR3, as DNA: TGTGCCAGCAGTTACTTGAGGTCGGGAACCGAGCAGTACTTC.

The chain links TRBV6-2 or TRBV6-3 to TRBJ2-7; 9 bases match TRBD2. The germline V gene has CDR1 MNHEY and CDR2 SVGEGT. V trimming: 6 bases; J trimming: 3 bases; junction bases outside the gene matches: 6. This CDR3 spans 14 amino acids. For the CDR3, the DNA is TGTGCCAGCAGAGGTAGCGGGAGACTCTACGAGCAGTACTTC. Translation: CASRGSGRLYEQYF.

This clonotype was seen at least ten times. The CDR3 nucleotides are TGTGCCTGGAGTGGTAGTTATCCTAACTATGGCTACACCTTC. It translates to CAWSGSYPNYGYTF. V usage is TRBV30 and J usage is TRBJ1-2; unclear D gene. Looked up from germline, CDR1 is GTSNPN and CDR2 is SVGIG (reference sequence). The ends were cut back, 1 base at V and 0 bases at J, with 9 bases in the middle. The CDR3 runs to 14 residues. Combining the CDR3 with reference TRBV30 and TRBJ1-2 gives the whole variable domain SQTIHQWPATLVQPVGSPLSLECTVEGTSNPNLYWYRQAAGRGLQLLFYSVGIGQISSEVPQNLSASRPQDRQFILSSKKLLLSDSGFYLCAWSGSYPNYGYTFGSGTRLTVV.

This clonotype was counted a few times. The CDR3 loop is CASSLDRARNTIYF. Here the CDR3 DNA reads TGTGCCAGCAGCTTAGACAGGGCGCGAAACACCATATATTTT. V and J are TRBV7-2 and TRBJ1-3; TRBD1 is a possible D gene (6 bases). Germline lookup yields CDR1 SGHTA and CDR2 FQGNSA. The CDR3 is made up of 14 amino acids. Trimming pared 1 base from V and 5 bases from J, leaving 9 bases between.

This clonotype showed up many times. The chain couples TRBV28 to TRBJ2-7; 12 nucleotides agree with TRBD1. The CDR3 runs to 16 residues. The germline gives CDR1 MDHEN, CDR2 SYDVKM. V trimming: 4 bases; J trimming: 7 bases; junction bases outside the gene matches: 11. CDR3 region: CASSSPGTGGLEEQYF. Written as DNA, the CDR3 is TGTGCCAGCAGTTCCCCCGGGACAGGGGGCCTTGAGGAGCAGTACTTC.

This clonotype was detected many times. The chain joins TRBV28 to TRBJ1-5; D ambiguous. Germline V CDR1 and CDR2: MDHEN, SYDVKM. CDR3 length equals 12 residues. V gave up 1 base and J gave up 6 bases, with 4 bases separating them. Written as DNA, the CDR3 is TGTGCCAGCAGTTTATCGGTTCAGCCCCAGCATTTT. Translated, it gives CASSLSVQPQHF. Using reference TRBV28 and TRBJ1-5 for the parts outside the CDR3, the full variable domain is DVKVTQSSRYLVKRTGEKVFLECVQDMDHENMFWYRQDPGLGLRLIYFSYDVKMKEKGDIPEGYSVSREKKERFSLILESASTNQTSMYLCASSLSVQPQHFGDGTRLSIL.